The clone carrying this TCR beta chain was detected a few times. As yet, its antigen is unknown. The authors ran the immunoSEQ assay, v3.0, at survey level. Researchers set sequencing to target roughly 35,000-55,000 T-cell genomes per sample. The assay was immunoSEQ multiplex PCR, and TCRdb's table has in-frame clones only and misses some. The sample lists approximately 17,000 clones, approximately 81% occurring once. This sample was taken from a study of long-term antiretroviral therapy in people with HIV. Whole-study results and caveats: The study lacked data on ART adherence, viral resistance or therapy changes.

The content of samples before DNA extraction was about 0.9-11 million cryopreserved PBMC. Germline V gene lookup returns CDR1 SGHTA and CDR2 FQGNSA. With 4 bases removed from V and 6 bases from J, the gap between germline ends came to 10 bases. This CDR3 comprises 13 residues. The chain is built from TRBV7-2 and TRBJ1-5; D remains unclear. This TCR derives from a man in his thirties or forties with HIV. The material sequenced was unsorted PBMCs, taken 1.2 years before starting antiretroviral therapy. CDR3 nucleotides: TGTGCCAGCAGCTCACAGTTTCTTCAGCCCCAGCATTTT. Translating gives CASSSQFLQPQHF.